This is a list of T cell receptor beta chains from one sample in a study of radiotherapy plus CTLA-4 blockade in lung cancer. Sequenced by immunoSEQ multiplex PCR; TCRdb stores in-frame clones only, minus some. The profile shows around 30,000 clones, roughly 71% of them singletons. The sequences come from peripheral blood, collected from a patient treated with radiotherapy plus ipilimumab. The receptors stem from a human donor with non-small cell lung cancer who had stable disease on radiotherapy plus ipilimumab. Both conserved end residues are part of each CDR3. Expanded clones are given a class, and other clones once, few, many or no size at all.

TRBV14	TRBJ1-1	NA	CASSPTGPFPNTEAFF
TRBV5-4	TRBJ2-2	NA	CASSPPGRSGNTGELFF
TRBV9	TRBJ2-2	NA	CASSISPQGYTGELFF
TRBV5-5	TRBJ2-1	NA	CASRPTSGNPYNEQFF
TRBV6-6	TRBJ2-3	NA	CASSYPAGGGADTQYF
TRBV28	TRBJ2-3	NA	CASSFRVGPNTQYF
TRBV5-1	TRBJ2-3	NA	CASSWGRGLGIDTQYF
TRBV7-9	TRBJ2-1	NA	CASSPLGLAGGDEQFF
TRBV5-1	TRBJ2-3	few	CASSGSGDTQYF
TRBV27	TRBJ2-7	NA	CASRLGQGYEQYF
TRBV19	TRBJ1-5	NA	CASSITAARDQPQHF
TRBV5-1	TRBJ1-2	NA	CASTLGEGTYGYTF
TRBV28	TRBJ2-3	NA	CASSPRDGTTDTQYF
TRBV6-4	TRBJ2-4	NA	CASSDIWGDIQYF
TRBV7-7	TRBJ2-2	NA	CASSFGTGMGNTGELFF
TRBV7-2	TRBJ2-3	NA	CASSGQVLSTDTQYF
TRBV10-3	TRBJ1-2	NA	CAISEPGQGDYGYTF
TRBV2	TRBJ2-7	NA	CASSEDFGTSGHYEQYF
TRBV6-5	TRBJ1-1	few	CASSDGRITEAFF
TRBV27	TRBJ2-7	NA	CACASGQMFSYEQYF
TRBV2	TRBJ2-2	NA	CASRRGSNTGELFF
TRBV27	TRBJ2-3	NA	CASRTTGTTREYF
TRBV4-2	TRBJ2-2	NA	CASSQRTGNPGELFF